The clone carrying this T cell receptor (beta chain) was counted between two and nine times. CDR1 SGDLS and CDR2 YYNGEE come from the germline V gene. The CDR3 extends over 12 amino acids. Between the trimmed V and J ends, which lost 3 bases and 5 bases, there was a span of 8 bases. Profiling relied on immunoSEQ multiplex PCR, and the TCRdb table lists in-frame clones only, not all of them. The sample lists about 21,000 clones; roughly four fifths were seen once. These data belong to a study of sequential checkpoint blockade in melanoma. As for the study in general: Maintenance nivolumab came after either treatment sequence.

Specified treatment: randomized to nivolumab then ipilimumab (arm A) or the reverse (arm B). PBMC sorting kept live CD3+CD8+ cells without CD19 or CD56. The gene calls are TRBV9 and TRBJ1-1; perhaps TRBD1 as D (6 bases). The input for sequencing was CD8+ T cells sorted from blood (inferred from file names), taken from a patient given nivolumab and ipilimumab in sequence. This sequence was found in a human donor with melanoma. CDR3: CASSATGTEAFF. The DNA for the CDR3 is TGTGCCAGCAGCGCAACAGGGACTGAAGCTTTCTTT.